The next 7 T cell receptor beta chains were all read from a single sample in a study of T cells in Graves' hyperthyroidism and ophthalmopathy. Template material for amplifying TCR beta CDR3 regions consisted of RNA transcripts. Carried out on the TCR CDR3, a first-round RT-PCR used the HTBI primer set. TCRdb itself ran the multiplex PCR reads through MiXCR, one entry per CDR3 protein. The sample consists of under 400,000 distinct CDR3 sequences, around a sixth of them appearing once. The sequencing input was blood. These receptors originate from a woman aged 45-65 years with Graves' hyperthyroidism.

This clonotype has at least ten counts. The chain joins TRBV7-9 to TRBJ1-2; 7 bases are shared with TRBD1. Germline CDR1 is SEHNR and CDR2 is FQNEAQ (reference sequence). Trimming removed 1 base from V and 6 bases from J; junction bases left unmatched: 8. This CDR3 region has 15 residues. The CDR3 reads CASSLVFDRENGYTF. CDR3 coding DNA: TGTGCCAGCAGCTTAGTTTTCGACAGGGAAAATGGCTACACCTTC.

This clonotype was counted only a few times. DNA of the CDR3: TGTGCCCTATCTCCCGGCACGAGCACCGGGGAGCTGTTTTTT. It specifies CALSPGTSTGELFF. The rearrangement links TRBV6-1 to TRBJ2-2; D call uncertain. The CDR3 is 14 residues long. Germline CDR1 is MNHNS and CDR2 is SASEGT. V dropped 11 bases and J dropped 4 bases, with 17 bases sitting between them.

This clonotype was counted many times. The chain is built from TRBV20-1 and TRBJ2-5, with D unresolved. Between the trimmed V and J ends, which lost 2 bases and 4 bases, there was a span of 5 bases. Germline CDR1 DFQATT, CDR2 SNEGSKA (reference sequence). The CDR3 totals 11 residues. The CDR3 reads CSARQAETQYF. In nucleotides, the CDR3 is TGCAGTGCTAGACAGGCAGAGACCCAGTACTTC.

The gene calls are TRBV12-3 or TRBV12-4 and TRBJ1-4; TRBD1 matches 8 bases. The CDR3 spans 13 residues. V was pared by 3 bases and J by 11 bases, with 5 bases of the junction left unmatched. The CDR3 here is CASSFDRGYKLFF. CDR3 DNA sequence: TGTGCCAGCAGTTTCGACAGGGGTTATAAACTGTTTTTT.

This clonotype turned up a few times. V and J are TRBV5-1 and TRBJ2-3, with D maybe TRBD2 (6 bases). V was cut by 2 bases and J by 1 base, with 11 bases left in between. The CDR3 is made up of 15 amino acids. Germline V gene data show CDR1 as SGHRS and CDR2 as YFSETQ. The CDR3 is CASSFMAGRTDTQYF. The DNA of the CDR3 is TGCGCCAGCAGCTTCATGGCGGGACGCACAGATACGCAGTATTTT.

The chain couples TRBV4-2 to TRBJ1-3, with 7 bases aligning to TRBD1. Trimming at V came to 0 bases and at J to 1 base, leaving 6 bases not matched to a gene. The CDR3 totals 17 residues. CDR1 and CDR2 from the germline V gene are LGHNA and YNFKEQ. This CDR3 is CASSQERDSFSGNTIYF. The CDR3, as DNA: TGTGCCAGCAGCCAAGAGCGGGACAGTTTTTCTGGAAACACCATATATTTT.

This clonotype was seen many times. The chain has TRBV5-1 and TRBJ2-1; D is perhaps TRBD1 or TRBD2 (5 bases each). Trimming left V 0 bases short and J 6 bases short, with 13 bases between. The CDR3 has 15 amino acids. Germline lookup yields CDR1 SGHRS and CDR2 YFSETQ. In nucleotides, the CDR3 is TGCGCCAGCAGCTTGGGGGGGACCACGAGCAATGAGCAGTTCTTC. Its translation is CASSLGGTTSNEQFF.